This is a list of T cell receptor beta chains from one sample in a study of blood T cell repertoires in COVID-19. This table comes from immunoSEQ multiplex PCR, and its TCRdb copy is limited to in-frame clones, with some not included. The sample lists hundreds of thousands of clones, more than 75% occurring once. The sample comprised PBMCs or T cells enriched from blood (not recorded which). These receptors came from a man younger than 40 with acute COVID-19. Both conserved end residues are part of each CDR3. Fields, in order: V gene, D gene, J gene, clone size, CDR3 DNA, CDR3 protein. The D gene is left open where the match is weak. The size field is filled for only some rows; it gives once, few, many or a size class.

V gene: TRBV10-3; D gene: -; J gene: TRBJ1-1; clone size: -; CDR3 DNA: TGTGCCATCAGTGTAAAGACAGAGAACACTGAAGCTTTCTTT; CDR3 protein: CAISVKTENTEAFF
V gene: TRBV12-3/TRBV12-4; D gene: -; J gene: TRBJ2-7; clone size: -; CDR3 DNA: TGTGCCAGCAGTTCCTCGGGGTACGAGCAGTACTTC; CDR3 protein: CASSSSGYEQYF
V gene: TRBV9; D gene: -; J gene: TRBJ1-1; clone size: -; CDR3 DNA: TGTGCCAGCAGCCCTCGAAACCTAAACACTGAAGCTTTCTTT; CDR3 protein: CASSPRNLNTEAFF
V gene: TRBV11-2; D gene: -; J gene: TRBJ2-7; clone size: -; CDR3 DNA: TGTGCCAGCACCTCTGTAGGAGAGATGACGAAGTACTTC; CDR3 protein: CASTSVGEMTKYF
V gene: TRBV14; D gene: -; J gene: TRBJ1-2; clone size: -; CDR3 DNA: TGTGCCAGCAGCCAAGATCGGGTACAGGGACATGGCTACACCTTC; CDR3 protein: CASSQDRVQGHGYTF
V gene: TRBV3-1/TRBV3-2; D gene: -; J gene: TRBJ1-3; clone size: -; CDR3 DNA: TGTGCCAGCAGCCAAGTTTCATCTGGAAACACCATATATTTT; CDR3 protein: CASSQVSSGNTIYF
V gene: TRBV5-1; D gene: TRBD1; J gene: TRBJ1-1; clone size: once; CDR3 DNA: TGCGCCAGCAGTAGACGGGACAGAGGACTGAACACTGAAGCTTTCTTT; CDR3 protein: CASSRRDRGLNTEAFF
V gene: TRBV7-2; D gene: -; J gene: TRBJ1-5; clone size: many; CDR3 DNA: TGTGCCAGCAGCTTCCAGGGGTTTAGCAATCAGCCCCAGCATTTT; CDR3 protein: CASSFQGFSNQPQHF
V gene: TRBV4-1; D gene: TRBD1; J gene: TRBJ2-2; clone size: -; CDR3 DNA: TGCGCCAGCAGCCCATTCCCGGGACAGGGGGCATCGAACACCGGGGAGCTGTTTTTT; CDR3 protein: CASSPFPGQGASNTGELFF
V gene: TRBV6-6; D gene: -; J gene: TRBJ1-5; clone size: few; CDR3 DNA: TGTGCCAGCAATTTACTTGATAATCAGCCCCAGCATTTT; CDR3 protein: CASNLLDNQPQHF
V gene: TRBV15; D gene: -; J gene: TRBJ1-2; clone size: once; CDR3 DNA: TGTGCCACCAGCAACCCGATTGGGGGGGGCGGCTATGGCTACACCTTC; CDR3 protein: CATSNPIGGGGYGYTF
V gene: TRBV27; D gene: -; J gene: TRBJ2-3; clone size: -; CDR3 DNA: TGTGCCAGCAAACGGAGCACAGATACGCAGTATTTT; CDR3 protein: CASKRSTDTQYF
V gene: TRBV27; D gene: TRBD2; J gene: TRBJ2-2; clone size: -; CDR3 DNA: TGTGCCAGCAGTCGGAGCGGGGGGGTGAACACCGGGGAGCTGTTTTTT; CDR3 protein: CASSRSGGVNTGELFF
V gene: TRBV30; D gene: -; J gene: TRBJ2-7; clone size: -; CDR3 DNA: TGTGCCTGGAGTGTACTTTACGAGCAGTACTTC; CDR3 protein: CAWSVLYEQYF
V gene: TRBV9; D gene: -; J gene: TRBJ1-6; clone size: -; CDR3 DNA: TGTGCCAGCAGCCCGCCAGGGGCCTATAATTCACCCCTCCACTTT; CDR3 protein: CASSPPGAYNSPLHF
V gene: TRBV10-3; D gene: -; J gene: TRBJ2-1; clone size: -; CDR3 DNA: TGTGCCATCAGTGAGGGCCCGACAGGGGAGGGGTTCTTC; CDR3 protein: CAISEGPTGEGFF
V gene: TRBV29-1; D gene: TRBD1; J gene: TRBJ1-1; clone size: -; CDR3 DNA: TGCAGCGCCGGGACAGGGAACACTGAAGCTTTCTTT; CDR3 protein: CSAGTGNTEAFF
V gene: TRBV28; D gene: TRBD2; J gene: TRBJ2-3; clone size: -; CDR3 DNA: TGTGCCAGCTTAAGTAGCGGGGGACCAGATACGCAGTATTTT; CDR3 protein: CASLSSGGPDTQYF
V gene: TRBV7-3; D gene: TRBD2; J gene: TRBJ2-3; clone size: -; CDR3 DNA: TGTGCCAGCAGCTTAACCCGGGGGGGAAGAGATACGCAGTATTTT; CDR3 protein: CASSLTRGGRDTQYF
V gene: TRBV3-1/TRBV3-2; D gene: -; J gene: TRBJ1-1; clone size: -; CDR3 DNA: TGTGCCAGCAGCGAAAATCCAGGGCGCACTGAAGCTTTCTTT; CDR3 protein: CASSENPGRTEAFF
V gene: TRBV6-4; D gene: TRBD1; J gene: TRBJ2-3; clone size: -; CDR3 DNA: TGTGCCAGCAGTGAACAGGGGTACACAGATACGCAGTATTTT; CDR3 protein: CASSEQGYTDTQYF
V gene: TRBV5-6; D gene: TRBD1; J gene: TRBJ1-2; clone size: -; CDR3 DNA: TGTGCCAGCAGCCCTGGGACAGGGTCTCATGGCTACACCTTC; CDR3 protein: CASSPGTGSHGYTF
V gene: TRBV5-1; D gene: -; J gene: TRBJ1-2; clone size: once; CDR3 DNA: TGCGCCAGCAGCTTGGCTTCCGGGGTCGGGGATGGCTACACCTTC; CDR3 protein: CASSLASGVGDGYTF
V gene: TRBV5-5; D gene: -; J gene: TRBJ1-5; clone size: few; CDR3 DNA: TGTGCCAGCAGCTTGTACAGGGACCAGCCCCAGCATTTT; CDR3 protein: CASSLYRDQPQHF
V gene: TRBV5-5; D gene: -; J gene: TRBJ1-1; clone size: -; CDR3 DNA: TGTGCCAGCAGCTCCCCGGGTATGGGTGAAGCTTTCTTT; CDR3 protein: CASSSPGMGEAFF
V gene: TRBV13; D gene: -; J gene: TRBJ2-2; clone size: -; CDR3 DNA: TGTGCCAGCAGCTTAGGCCTAACTAGTCCCTCCACCGGGGAGCTGTTTTTT; CDR3 protein: CASSLGLTSPSTGELFF
V gene: TRBV5-5; D gene: TRBD1; J gene: TRBJ2-7; clone size: few; CDR3 DNA: TGTGCCAGCAGCCCAGTCTTCCGGGACAGGGTTTCAATTTACGAGCAGTACTTC; CDR3 protein: CASSPVFRDRVSIYEQYF
V gene: TRBV4-1; D gene: TRBD2; J gene: TRBJ2-5; clone size: -; CDR3 DNA: TGCGCCAGCAGCCAGGCGGGGGTCCAAGAGACCCAGTACTTC; CDR3 protein: CASSQAGVQETQYF
V gene: TRBV14; D gene: -; J gene: TRBJ2-3; clone size: -; CDR3 DNA: TGTGCCAGCAGCCAACGGACAGGGAGGGCAGATACGCAGTATTTT; CDR3 protein: CASSQRTGRADTQYF
V gene: TRBV28; D gene: -; J gene: TRBJ1-5; clone size: -; CDR3 DNA: TGTGCCAGCAGTTTATTTTGGGCAGGGGCAGGGCAGCCCCAGCATTTT; CDR3 protein: CASSLFWAGAGQPQHF
V gene: TRBV7-9; D gene: -; J gene: TRBJ1-5; clone size: -; CDR3 DNA: TGTGCCAGCAGCGACAGTTTTAATCAGCCCCAGCATTTT; CDR3 protein: CASSDSFNQPQHF
V gene: TRBV9; D gene: -; J gene: TRBJ2-1; clone size: -; CDR3 DNA: TGTGCCAGCAGCCCGCGCGGGACAGTGTACAATGAGCAGTTCTTC; CDR3 protein: CASSPRGTVYNEQFF
V gene: TRBV3-1/TRBV3-2; D gene: -; J gene: TRBJ2-3; clone size: -; CDR3 DNA: TGTGCCAGCAGCCATCCCCTATCAGATACGCAGTATTTT; CDR3 protein: CASSHPLSDTQYF
V gene: TRBV9; D gene: -; J gene: TRBJ2-2; clone size: -; CDR3 DNA: TGTGCCAGCAGCGTTACATTTACCGGGGAGCTGTTTTTT; CDR3 protein: CASSVTFTGELFF
V gene: TRBV29-1; D gene: TRBD2; J gene: TRBJ2-7; clone size: -; CDR3 DNA: TGCAGCGTCGTAGCGGGGGGGCGGGAGCAGTACTTC; CDR3 protein: CSVVAGGREQYF
V gene: TRBV27; D gene: -; J gene: TRBJ1-6; clone size: -; CDR3 DNA: TGTGCCAGCAGGAATGAGGGAATACGAAATTCACCCCTCCACTTT; CDR3 protein: CASRNEGIRNSPLHF
V gene: TRBV2; D gene: -; J gene: TRBJ2-1; clone size: -; CDR3 DNA: TGTGCCAGCAGTGAACAGTCTAGCTCCTACAATGAGCAGTTCTTC; CDR3 protein: CASSEQSSSYNEQFF
V gene: TRBV18; D gene: -; J gene: TRBJ2-7; clone size: -; CDR3 DNA: TGTGCCAGCTCACAAACACGGGCGGGTGTCTACGAGCAGTACTTC; CDR3 protein: CASSQTRAGVYEQYF
V gene: TRBV5-4; D gene: TRBD1; J gene: TRBJ2-7; clone size: -; CDR3 DNA: TGTGCCAGCAGCTTGGGGGGACAGGGCTTCGAGCAGTACTTC; CDR3 protein: CASSLGGQGFEQYF
V gene: TRBV24-1; D gene: TRBD1; J gene: TRBJ1-5; clone size: few; CDR3 DNA: TGTGCCACCAGTGATTCCCGGGACAGGCATCAGCCCCAGCATTTT; CDR3 protein: CATSDSRDRHQPQHF
V gene: TRBV7-3; D gene: -; J gene: TRBJ2-2; clone size: -; CDR3 DNA: TGTGCCAGCAGCGTACAGGGAACCGGGGAGCTGTTTTTT; CDR3 protein: CASSVQGTGELFF
V gene: TRBV2; D gene: -; J gene: TRBJ1-5; clone size: -; CDR3 DNA: TGTGCCAGCAGTGAAGCGCCACGGGAGGGTCAGCCCCAGCATTTT; CDR3 protein: CASSEAPREGQPQHF
V gene: TRBV6-5; D gene: TRBD1; J gene: TRBJ1-5; clone size: -; CDR3 DNA: TGTGCCAGCAGTCGGGACAGGCCTAGCAATCAGCCCCAGCATTTT; CDR3 protein: CASSRDRPSNQPQHF
V gene: TRBV7-9; D gene: -; J gene: TRBJ2-3; clone size: -; CDR3 DNA: TGTGCCAGCAGCTTAAGAGGGTCTGATACGCAGTATTTT; CDR3 protein: CASSLRGSDTQYF
V gene: TRBV12-3/TRBV12-4; D gene: -; J gene: TRBJ1-1; clone size: -; CDR3 DNA: TGTGCCAGCAGAACGCCGAGTGAAGCTTTCTTT; CDR3 protein: CASRTPSEAFF
V gene: TRBV5-1; D gene: -; J gene: TRBJ1-5; clone size: -; CDR3 DNA: TGCGCCAGCATCCATGGAGGCGGGGAGGGCGGCCAGCCCCAGCATTTT; CDR3 protein: CASIHGGGEGGQPQHF
V gene: TRBV6-5; D gene: -; J gene: TRBJ1-2; clone size: -; CDR3 DNA: TGTGCCAGCAGTCCAGACAGCTATAGCTATGGCTACACCTTC; CDR3 protein: CASSPDSYSYGYTF
V gene: TRBV5-5; D gene: -; J gene: TRBJ1-5; clone size: -; CDR3 DNA: TGTGCCAGCAGCTGGGTCCGGGACACGCCCCAGCATTTT; CDR3 protein: CASSWVRDTPQHF
V gene: TRBV7-9; D gene: TRBD1; J gene: TRBJ1-2; clone size: once; CDR3 DNA: TGTGCCAGCAGCGCGGGACAGGGGAGTGGCTACACCTTC; CDR3 protein: CASSAGQGSGYTF
V gene: TRBV19; D gene: TRBD1; J gene: TRBJ1-1; clone size: -; CDR3 DNA: TGTGCCAGTTTTAGGGGGCAGGGGAAGACTGAAGCTTTCTTT; CDR3 protein: CASFRGQGKTEAFF
V gene: TRBV29-1; D gene: TRBD1; J gene: TRBJ1-4; clone size: -; CDR3 DNA: TGCAGCGTTTCCGTTATACAGGGGGCGGGTGAAAAACTGTTTTTT; CDR3 protein: CSVSVIQGAGEKLFF
V gene: TRBV28; D gene: -; J gene: TRBJ2-2; clone size: once; CDR3 DNA: TGTGCCATCCCGAATCCGAGCGGGGAGCTGTTTTTT; CDR3 protein: CAIPNPSGELFF
V gene: TRBV27; D gene: TRBD2; J gene: TRBJ2-7; clone size: -; CDR3 DNA: TGTGCCAGCAGTCCGATGCCTGATGGACTAGCGCGGGAAGTCGGGGACGAGCAGTACTTC; CDR3 protein: CASSPMPDGLAREVGDEQYF
V gene: TRBV30; D gene: -; J gene: TRBJ1-4; clone size: -; CDR3 DNA: TGTGCCTGGAGTCCGAGACCCGGGACTTTAATAGGGGAAAAACTGTTTTTT; CDR3 protein: CAWSPRPGTLIGEKLFF